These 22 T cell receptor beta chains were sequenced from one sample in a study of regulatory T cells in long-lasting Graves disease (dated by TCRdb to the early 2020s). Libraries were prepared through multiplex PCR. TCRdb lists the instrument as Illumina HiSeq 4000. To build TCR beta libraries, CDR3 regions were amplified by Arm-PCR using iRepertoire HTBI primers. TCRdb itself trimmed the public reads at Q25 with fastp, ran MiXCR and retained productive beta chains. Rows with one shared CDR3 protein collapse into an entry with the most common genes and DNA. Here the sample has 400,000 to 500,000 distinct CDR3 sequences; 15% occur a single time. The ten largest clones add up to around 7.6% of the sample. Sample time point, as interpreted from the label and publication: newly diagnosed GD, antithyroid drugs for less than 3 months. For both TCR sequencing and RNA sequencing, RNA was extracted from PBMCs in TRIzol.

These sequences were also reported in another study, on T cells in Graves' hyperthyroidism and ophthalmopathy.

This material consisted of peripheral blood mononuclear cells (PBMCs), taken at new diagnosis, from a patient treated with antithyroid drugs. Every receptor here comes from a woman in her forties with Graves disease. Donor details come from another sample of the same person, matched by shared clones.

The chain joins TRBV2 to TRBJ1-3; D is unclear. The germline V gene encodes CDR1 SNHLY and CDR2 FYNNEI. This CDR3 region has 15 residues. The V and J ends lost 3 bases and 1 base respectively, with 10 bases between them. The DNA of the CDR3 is TGTGCCAGCAGTGATCTGGGCTATTCTGGAAACACCATATATTTT. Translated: CASSDLGYSGNTIYF.

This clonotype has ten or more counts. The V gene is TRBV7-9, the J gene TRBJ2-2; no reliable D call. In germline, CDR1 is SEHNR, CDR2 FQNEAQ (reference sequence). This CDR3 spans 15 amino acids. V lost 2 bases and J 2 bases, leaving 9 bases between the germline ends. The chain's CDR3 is CASSLLGPNTGELFF. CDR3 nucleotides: TGTGCCAGCAGCTTACTGGGCCCAAACACCGGGGAGCTGTTTTTT. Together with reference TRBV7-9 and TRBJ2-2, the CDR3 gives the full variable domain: DTGVSQNPRHKITKRGQNVTFRCDPISEHNRLYWYRQTLGQGPEFLTYFQNEAQLEKSRLLSDRFSAERPKGSFSTLEIQRTEQGDSAMYLCASSLLGPNTGELFFGEGSRLTVL.

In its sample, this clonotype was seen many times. CDR3 DNA sequence: TGTGCCAGCAGTTACTCCGGACAGGGGAGTTTGGAGCAGTACTTC. This sequence encodes CASSYSGQGSLEQYF. J is TRBJ2-7 and V is TRBV6-5; 9 bases fit TRBD1. CDR3 length equals 15 residues. Trimming took 0 bases from V and 7 from J; bases not matched to a gene: 7. Germline-derived CDR1 and CDR2 are MNHEY and SVGAGI.

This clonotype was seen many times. The CDR3 DNA is TGTGCCAGCAGTAAACAAACGACAGATAGCTATGGCTACACCTTC. Residues: CASSKQTTDSYGYTF. The chain recombines TRBV2 with TRBJ1-2; the D gene is possibly TRBD1 (5 bases). CDR3 length equals 15 residues. The ends were cut back, 5 bases at V and 4 bases at J, with 17 bases in the middle. CDR1 and CDR2 (germline): SNHLY, FYNNEI.

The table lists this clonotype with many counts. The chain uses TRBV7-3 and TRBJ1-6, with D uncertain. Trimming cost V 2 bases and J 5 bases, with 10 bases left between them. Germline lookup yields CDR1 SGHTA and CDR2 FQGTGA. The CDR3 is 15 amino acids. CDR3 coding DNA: TGTGCCAGCAGCTTAGGCGCAGGAAATAATTCACCCCTCCACTTT. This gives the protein CASSLGAGNNSPLHF.

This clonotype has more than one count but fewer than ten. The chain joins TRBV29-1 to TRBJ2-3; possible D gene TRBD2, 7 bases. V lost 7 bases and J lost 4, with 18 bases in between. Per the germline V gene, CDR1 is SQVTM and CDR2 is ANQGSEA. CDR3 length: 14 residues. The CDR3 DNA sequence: TGCAGCGCCGGGGGAGGGGGAGGAGCAGATACGCAGTATTTT. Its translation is CSAGGGGGADTQYF.

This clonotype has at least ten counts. DNA for the CDR3: TGTGCCAGCAGTGAAGCGGGACAGGGCAACTACGAGCAGTACTTC. This translates into CASSEAGQGNYEQYF. The chain recombines TRBV6-1 with TRBJ2-7, with 9 bases lining up with TRBD1. J gave up 3 bases and V 0 bases, and 3 bases lay outside the gene matches. Germline lookup yields CDR1 MNHNS and CDR2 SASEGT. This CDR3 has 15 amino acids.

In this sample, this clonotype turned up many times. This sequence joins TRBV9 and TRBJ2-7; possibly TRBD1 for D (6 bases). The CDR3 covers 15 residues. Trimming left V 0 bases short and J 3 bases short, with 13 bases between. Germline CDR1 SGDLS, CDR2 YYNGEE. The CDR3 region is CASSVATGINYEQYF. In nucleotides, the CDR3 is TGTGCCAGCAGCGTAGCTACAGGGATTAACTACGAGCAGTACTTC.

The CDR3 protein is CASRGLETDQPQHF. In DNA, the CDR3 is TGCGCCAGCAGGGGACTGGAAACGGATCAGCCCCAGCATTTT. This chain connects TRBV4-1 to TRBJ1-5; perhaps TRBD1 as D (5 bases). V was shortened by 6 bases and J by 5 bases, with 14 bases between the two germline ends. Germline V gene lookup returns CDR1 MGHRA and CDR2 YSYEKL. The CDR3 runs 14 residues.

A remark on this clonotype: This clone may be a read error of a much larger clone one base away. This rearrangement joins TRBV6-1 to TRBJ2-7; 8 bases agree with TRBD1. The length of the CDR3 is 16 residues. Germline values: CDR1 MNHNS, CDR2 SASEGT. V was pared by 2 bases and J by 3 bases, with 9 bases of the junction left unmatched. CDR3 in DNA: TGTGCCAGCAGTGAAAGGGAAACAGGGGGTGGCTACGAGCAGTACTTC. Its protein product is CASSERETGGGYEQYF.

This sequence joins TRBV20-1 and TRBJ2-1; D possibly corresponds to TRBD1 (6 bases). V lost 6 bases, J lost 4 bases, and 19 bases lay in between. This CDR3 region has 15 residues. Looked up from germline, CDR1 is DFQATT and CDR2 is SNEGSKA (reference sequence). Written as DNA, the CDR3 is TGCAGTGCACCCGCTTTGCAGGGGACATACAATGAGCAGTTCTTC. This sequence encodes CSAPALQGTYNEQFF.

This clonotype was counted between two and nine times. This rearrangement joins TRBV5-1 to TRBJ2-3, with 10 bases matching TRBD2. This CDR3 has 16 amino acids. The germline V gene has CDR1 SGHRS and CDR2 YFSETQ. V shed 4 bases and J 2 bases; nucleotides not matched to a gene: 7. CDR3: CASSQGLAAITDTQYF. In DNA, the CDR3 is TGCGCCAGCAGCCAAGGACTAGCGGCGATCACAGATACGCAGTATTTT.

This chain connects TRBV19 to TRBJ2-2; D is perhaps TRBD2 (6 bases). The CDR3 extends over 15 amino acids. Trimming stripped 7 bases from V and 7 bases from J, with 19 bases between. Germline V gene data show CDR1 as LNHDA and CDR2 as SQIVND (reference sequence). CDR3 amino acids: CASTPLGGAVGELFF. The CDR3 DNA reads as TGTGCCAGTACTCCATTGGGCGGGGCTGTCGGGGAGCTGTTTTTT. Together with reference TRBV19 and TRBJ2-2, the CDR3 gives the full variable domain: DGGITQSPKYLFRKEGQNVTLSCEQNLNHDAMYWYRQDPGQGLRLIYYSQIVNDFQKGDIAEGYSVSREKKESFPLTVTSAQKNPTAFYLCASTPLGGAVGELFFGEGSRLTVL.

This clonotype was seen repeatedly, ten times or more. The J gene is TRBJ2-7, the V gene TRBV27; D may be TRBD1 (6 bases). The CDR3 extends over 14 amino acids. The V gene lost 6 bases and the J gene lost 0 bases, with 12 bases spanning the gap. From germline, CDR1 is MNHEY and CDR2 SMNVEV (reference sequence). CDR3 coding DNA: TGTGCCAGCAGACCCCCGGACAGCTCCTACGAGCAGTACTTC. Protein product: CASRPPDSSYEQYF.

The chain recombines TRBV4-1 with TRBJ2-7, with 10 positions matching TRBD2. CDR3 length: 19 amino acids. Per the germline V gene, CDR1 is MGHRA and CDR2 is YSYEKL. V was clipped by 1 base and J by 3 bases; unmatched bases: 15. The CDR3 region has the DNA TGCGCCAGCAGCCAAGGTATGGGGGTTCTGGGACTAGCGATCTACGAGCAGTACTTC. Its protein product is CASSQGMGVLGLAIYEQYF.

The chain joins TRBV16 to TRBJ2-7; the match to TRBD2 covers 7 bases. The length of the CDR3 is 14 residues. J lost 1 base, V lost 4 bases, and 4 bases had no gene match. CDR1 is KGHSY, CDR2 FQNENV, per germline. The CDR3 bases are TGTGCCAGCAGCCCCTGGGGGGGATCCTACGAGCAGTACTTC. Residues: CASSPWGGSYEQYF.

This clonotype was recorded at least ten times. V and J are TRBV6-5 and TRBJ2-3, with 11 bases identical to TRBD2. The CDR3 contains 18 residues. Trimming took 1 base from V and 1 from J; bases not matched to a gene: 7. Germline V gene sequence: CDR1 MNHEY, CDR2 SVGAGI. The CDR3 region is CASSYWVAGGPGTDTQYF. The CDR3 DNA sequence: TGTGCCAGCAGTTACTGGGTAGCGGGAGGGCCAGGCACAGATACGCAGTATTTT.

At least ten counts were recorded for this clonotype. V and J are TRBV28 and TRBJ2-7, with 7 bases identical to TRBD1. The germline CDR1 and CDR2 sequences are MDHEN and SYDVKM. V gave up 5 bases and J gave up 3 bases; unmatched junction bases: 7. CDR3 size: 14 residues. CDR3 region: CASSHDRAGYEQYF. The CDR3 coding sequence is TGTGCCAGCAGTCATGACAGGGCAGGCTACGAGCAGTACTTC.

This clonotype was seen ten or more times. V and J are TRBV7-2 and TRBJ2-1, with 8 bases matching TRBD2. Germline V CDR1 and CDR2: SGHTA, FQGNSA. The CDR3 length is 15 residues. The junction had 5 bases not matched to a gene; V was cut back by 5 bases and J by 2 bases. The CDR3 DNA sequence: TGTGCCAGCAGCGCTAGCGGGCTGACCTACAATGAGCAGTTCTTC. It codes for CASSASGLTYNEQFF.

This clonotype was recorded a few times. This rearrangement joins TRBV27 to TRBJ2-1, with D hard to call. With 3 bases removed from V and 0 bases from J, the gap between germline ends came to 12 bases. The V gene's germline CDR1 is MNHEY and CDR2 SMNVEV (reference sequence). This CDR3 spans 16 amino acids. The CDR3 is CASSFSLKSSYNEQFF. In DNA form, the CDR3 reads TGTGCCAGCAGTTTTTCTCTCAAGAGCTCCTACAATGAGCAGTTCTTC.

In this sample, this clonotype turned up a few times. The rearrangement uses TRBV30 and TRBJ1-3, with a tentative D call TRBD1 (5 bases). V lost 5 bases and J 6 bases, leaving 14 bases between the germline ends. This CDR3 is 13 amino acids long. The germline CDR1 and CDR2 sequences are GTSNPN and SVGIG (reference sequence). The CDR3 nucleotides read TGTGCCTGGTTCGTGGGCAGGGAAAACACCATATATTTT. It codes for CAWFVGRENTIYF.

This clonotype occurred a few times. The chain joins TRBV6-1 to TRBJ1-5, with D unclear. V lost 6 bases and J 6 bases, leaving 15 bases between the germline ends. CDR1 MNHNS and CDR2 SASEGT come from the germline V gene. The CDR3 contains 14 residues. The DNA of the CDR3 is TGTGCCAGCAGGAACCGGGAGGAGGGTCAGCCCCAGCATTTT. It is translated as CASRNREEGQPQHF.